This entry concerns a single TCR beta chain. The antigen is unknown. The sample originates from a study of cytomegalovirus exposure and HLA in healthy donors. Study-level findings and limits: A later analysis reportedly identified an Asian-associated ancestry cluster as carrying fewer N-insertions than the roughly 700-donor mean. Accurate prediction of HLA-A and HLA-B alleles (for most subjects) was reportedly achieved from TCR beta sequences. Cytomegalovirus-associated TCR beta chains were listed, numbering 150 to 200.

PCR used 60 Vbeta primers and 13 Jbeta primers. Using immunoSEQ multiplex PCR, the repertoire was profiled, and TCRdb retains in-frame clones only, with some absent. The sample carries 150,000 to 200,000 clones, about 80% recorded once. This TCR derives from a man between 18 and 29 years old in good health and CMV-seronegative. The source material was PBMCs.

CDR3: CASSLARGGLAFF. DNA of the CDR3: TGTGCCAGTAGTCTGGCGCGAGGGGGCTTAGCTTTCTTT. The chain joins TRBV19 to TRBJ1-1; 7 bases agree with TRBD1. Germline values: CDR1 LNHDA, CDR2 SQIVND (reference sequence). This CDR3 spans 13 amino acids. With 5 bases clipped from V and 10 bases from J, the junction kept 10 bases outside the gene matches.